This T cell receptor beta chain was found in a study of T-cell memory formation after mild COVID-19. Study-level background: TCR clusters were mostly confined to one donor each. Whole-study results and caveats: In pre-infection memory, a portion of responding clones appeared, which suggested that cross-reactive memory joined. Second-wave clones peaking on day 37 lacked confirmed SARS-CoV-2 specificity.

MiXCR was run by TCRdb on the 5' RACE reads, yielding one entry per CDR3 protein. The top ten clones hold around 13% of a sample with hundreds of thousands of distinct CDR3 sequences, approximately 23% of them seen once. This CDR3 is built from 15 residues. V trimming: 5 bases; J trimming: 4 bases; junction bases outside the gene matches: 8. Germline lookup yields CDR1 SGHTA and CDR2 FQGNSA. This clonotype showed up many times. Its cognate antigen is unknown. The chain combines TRBV7-2 with TRBJ2-7; 10 bases line up with TRBD1. This TCR was sampled from an adult woman who had mild COVID-19 (a few samples of this study predate the infection). Cell type and time point are not known. Sequencing input: PBMCs or a T cell subset sorted from them (not recorded which). CDR3 coding DNA: TGTGCCAGCAGCCCGTCCACGGGACAGGGGTACGAGCAGTACTTC. Encoded protein: CASSPSTGQGYEQYF.